Below are 25 T cell receptor beta chains sequenced from a single sample in a study of T cell repertoires in cytomegalovirus infection. TCRdb used MiXCR to reprocess the reads, holding one entry per CDR3 protein. Among 400,000 or so distinct CDR3 sequences listed, 31% were seen once. The sample consisted of PBMCs. These receptors were collected from a human donor in good health (CMV status not recorded). Some clones in this sample may be carry-over from other donors' samples.

The chain carries TRBV28 and TRBJ1-5, with TRBD1 matching 7 bases. V shed 5 bases, J shed 4 bases, and the junction held 11 bases outside the gene matches. The CDR3 contains 16 residues. Germline V gene lookup returns CDR1 MDHEN and CDR2 SYDVKM. The CDR3 reads CASSPTLDRVNQPQHF. The CDR3 DNA follows: TGTGCCAGCAGTCCAACCCTAGACAGGGTGAATCAGCCCCAGCATTTT.

This chain joins TRBV6-6 and TRBJ2-1, with TRBD1 identical over 8 bases. V lost 5 bases and J lost 2; bases outside the gene matches: 17. The V gene's germline CDR1 is MNHNY and CDR2 SVGAGI (reference sequence). This CDR3 is 19 amino acids long. CDR3 region: CASSSYSNQGAIAYNEQFF. CDR3 coding DNA: TGTGCCAGCAGTAGTTACTCCAACCAGGGGGCGATCGCCTACAATGAGCAGTTCTTC.

This clonotype was detected ten times or more. The chain combines TRBV20-1 with TRBJ1-2; D is unresolved. V shed 3 bases and J shed 3 bases, with 8 bases lying between them. Germline V gives CDR1 DFQATT, CDR2 SNEGSKA (reference sequence). There are 12 residues in the CDR3. The CDR3 DNA is TGCAGTGCTAGCCCTCTGGACTATGGCTACACCTTC. Its protein product is CSASPLDYGYTF.

V usage is TRBV6-2 or TRBV6-3 and J usage is TRBJ2-5, with D perhaps given as TRBD1 or TRBD2 (6 bases each). CDR1 MNHEY and CDR2 SVGEGT come from the germline V gene. V lost 0 bases and J 5 bases, leaving 16 bases between the germline ends. The CDR3 is made up of 16 amino acids. In DNA form, the CDR3 reads TGTGCCAGCAGTTACTCTCCTCGGGGGCCGATGGAGACCCAGTACTTC. Its protein is CASSYSPRGPMETQYF.

A few counts support this clonotype. The chain employs TRBV12-3 or TRBV12-4 and TRBJ1-1; D gene unclear. This CDR3 region has 13 residues. The V end lost 2 bases, the J end lost 8 bases, and 12 bases lay between the germline ends. The CDR3 DNA sequence: TGTGCCAGCAGTTTAAGGCCGAACAACGAAGCTTTCTTT. Encoded protein: CASSLRPNNEAFF.

This clonotype has a count of ten or more. The J gene is TRBJ1-1, the V gene TRBV12-5; 9 nucleotides line up with TRBD1. J lost 1 base, V lost 0 bases, and 6 bases had no gene match. The CDR3 has 17 amino acids. Germline-derived CDR1 and CDR2 are LGHNT and FRNRAP. CDR3 amino acids: CASGLVRTGDWNTEAFF. The DNA for the CDR3 is TGTGCTAGTGGTTTGGTACGGACAGGGGACTGGAACACTGAAGCTTTCTTT.

V is TRBV6-1 and J is TRBJ2-1, with 13 positions matching TRBD2. CDR3 size: 15 residues. The junction had 4 bases not matched to a gene; V was cut back by 7 bases and J by 4 bases. The V gene's germline CDR1 is MNHNS and CDR2 SASEGT. CDR3 DNA: TGTGCCAGCATGGGGACTAGCGGGGCATACAATGAGCAGTTCTTC. Translating gives CASMGTSGAYNEQFF.

This clonotype was counted a single time. A read error is possible here, since a much larger clone lies one base away. V is TRBV7-2 and J is TRBJ2-3; TRBD2 matches 10 bases. This CDR3 has 15 residues. Germline CDR1 reads SGHTA; CDR2 reads FQGNSA. CDR3 in DNA: TGTGCCAGCAGCTTAGCAGCGGGGGGGGCAGATACGCAGTGTTTT. This translates into CASSLAAGGADTQCF.

This clonotype was counted ten times or more. This rearrangement joins TRBV19 to TRBJ2-7; D may correspond to TRBD1 or TRBD2 (6 bases each). Per the germline V gene, CDR1 is LNHDA and CDR2 is SQIVND (reference sequence). The CDR3 is 16 amino acids. The V gene lost 8 bases and the J gene lost 2 bases, with 22 bases spanning the gap. The CDR3 DNA sequence: TGTGCCAGTTCAGACGGGGGCAGCTTCCAAGCCTACGAGCAGTACTTC. Its protein is CASSDGGSFQAYEQYF.

The gene calls are TRBV5-4 and TRBJ2-2; no firm D call. Germline loops: CDR1 SGHNT, CDR2 YYREEE (reference sequence). The CDR3 covers 14 residues. Trimming shortened V by 4 bases and J by 6 bases, and 13 bases separated the two germline ends. The CDR3 loop is CASSQPNGAGELFF. The CDR3 DNA reads as TGTGCCAGCAGCCAACCAAACGGCGCCGGGGAGCTGTTTTTT.

The table lists this clonotype with a few counts. This chain links TRBV12-3 or TRBV12-4 with TRBJ1-5; D might be TRBD1 (6 bases). V lost 6 bases and J 1 base, leaving 19 bases between the germline ends. CDR3 size: 17 residues. CDR3 nucleotides: TGTGCCAGCAGCTCAAGTCGACCGGGACAAAGCAATCAGCCCCAGCATTTT. Its translation: CASSSSRPGQSNQPQHF.

This clonotype was counted only a few times. V is TRBV6-6 and J is TRBJ1-5; D is ambiguous. Per the germline V gene, CDR1 is MNHNY and CDR2 is SVGAGI (reference sequence). CDR3 length equals 13 residues. V lost 8 bases and J 0 bases, leaving 8 bases between the germline ends. CDR3 residues: CASLGSSNQPQHF. DNA for the CDR3: TGTGCCAGCCTAGGGTCTAGCAATCAGCCCCAGCATTTT.

There are a few counts of this clonotype. The chain links TRBV9 to TRBJ2-1; TRBD2 aligns across 7 bases. Trimming cost V 1 base and J 6 bases; bases outside gene matches: 10. The germline V gene encodes CDR1 SGDLS and CDR2 YYNGEE. This CDR3 has 16 residues. In DNA form, the CDR3 reads TGTGCCAGCAGCGTATCCGGGACTAATGTCCTCAATGAGCAGTTCTTC. Residues: CASSVSGTNVLNEQFF.

About this clonotype itself: Just one base apart from a much larger clone, this may be a read error. The CDR3 does not close with the conserved phenylalanine or tryptophan, likely indicating a read error. CDR3 in DNA: TGTGCCAGCAGTTACGTCCAGGGGGCAGGGCCCCAGCATTGT. Protein product: CASSYVQGAGPQHC. The rearrangement joins TRBV6-2 or TRBV6-3 to TRBJ1-5; 8 positions agree with TRBD1. V shed 2 bases, J shed 9 bases, and the junction held 6 bases outside the gene matches. CDR1 MNHEY and CDR2 SVGEGT come from the germline V gene. The CDR3 contains 14 residues.

The V and J genes are TRBV19 and TRBJ2-2; D call uncertain. The CDR3 is 13 residues long. Germline V CDR1 and CDR2: LNHDA, SQIVND (reference sequence). The V gene lost 1 base and the J gene lost 4 bases, with 4 bases spanning the gap. For the CDR3, the DNA is TGTGCCAGTAGTATAGGGGGCACCGGGGAGCTGTTTTTT. Translating it yields CASSIGGTGELFF.

This clonotype has more than one count but fewer than ten. The rearrangement uses TRBV6-2 or TRBV6-3 and TRBJ2-5; the D is unclear. V dropped 6 bases and J dropped 5 bases, with 7 bases sitting between them. The CDR3 has 11 residues. CDR1 is MNHEY, CDR2 SVGEGT, per germline. The CDR3 DNA follows: TGTGCCAGCAGAAGAAGGGAGACCCAGTACTTC. Amino acid sequence: CASRRRETQYF.

J is TRBJ2-5 and V is TRBV28; TRBD2 matches 9 bases. Trimming took 8 bases from V and 0 from J; bases not matched to a gene: 13. Germline V gene data show CDR1 as MDHEN and CDR2 as SYDVKM. The CDR3 is made up of 17 amino acids. The CDR3 is CASLSSQLAGYQETQYF. Written as DNA, the CDR3 is TGTGCCAGCCTCTCGAGCCAACTAGCGGGCTACCAAGAGACCCAGTACTTC.

The chain carries TRBV29-1 and TRBJ2-1; the D gene is possibly TRBD2 (7 bases). The CDR3 contains 16 residues. Looked up from germline, CDR1 is SQVTM and CDR2 is ANQGSEA. The V and J ends lost 6 bases and 7 bases respectively, with 25 bases between them. In DNA, the CDR3 is TGCAGCGTCCCCCGTGGGGGGGCTACAATTGGGAATGAGCAGTTCTTC. It encodes CSVPRGGATIGNEQFF.

This clonotype has more than one count but fewer than ten. The chain uses TRBV2 and TRBJ2-7, with 10 bases that match TRBD2. This CDR3 has 13 amino acids. CDR1 is SNHLY, CDR2 FYNNEI, per germline. V was pared by 2 bases and J by 6 bases, with 1 base of the junction left unmatched. CDR3 bases: TGTGCCAGCAGTGAACTAGCGGGGGTCGAGCAGTACTTC. It translates to CASSELAGVEQYF. Using reference TRBV2 and TRBJ2-7 for the parts outside the CDR3, the full variable domain is EPEVTQTPSHQVTQMGQEVILRCVPISNHLYFYWYRQILGQKVEFLVSFYNNEISEKSEIFDDQFSVERPDGSNFTLKIRSTKLEDSAMYFCASSELAGVEQYFGPGTRLTVT.

In its sample, this clonotype was seen many times. The chain joins TRBV20-1 to TRBJ1-1; tentatively, D is TRBD1 (6 bases). Germline V gene lookup returns CDR1 DFQATT and CDR2 SNEGSKA (reference sequence). V gave up 5 bases and J gave up 0 bases, with 13 bases separating them. This CDR3 comprises 14 residues. The CDR3 coding sequence is TGCAGTGCTTCACAGGGCTCCCTGAACACTGAAGCTTTCTTT. It codes for CSASQGSLNTEAFF.

The chain couples TRBV19 to TRBJ1-5; tentatively, D is TRBD1 (6 bases). The CDR3 length is 14 residues. Germline CDR1 LNHDA, CDR2 SQIVND (reference sequence). V was trimmed by 8 bases and J by 6 bases, leaving 17 bases between them. Here the CDR3 reads CASSDSRGSQPQHF. The CDR3 nucleotides are TGTGCCAGTTCGGACAGTCGTGGCAGTCAGCCCCAGCATTTT.

About this clonotype: Since the CDR3 does not end with the conserved phenylalanine or tryptophan, this likely comes from a read error. The V gene is TRBV19, the J gene TRBJ2-1; D assignment may be TRBD1 or TRBD2 (6 bases each). CDR1 and CDR2 (germline): LNHDA, SQIVND (reference sequence). The CDR3 length is 14 residues. V lost 3 bases, J lost 6 bases, and 12 bases lay in between. As DNA, the CDR3 is TGTGCCAGTAGTATTCGGGGGCCCCCCAATGAGCAGTTCTTA. Translating gives CASSIRGPPNEQFL.

The rearrangement joins TRBV7-6 to TRBJ1-5; 8 bases are a match to TRBD1. The CDR3 consists of 14 residues. The germline V gene has CDR1 SGHVS and CDR2 FNYEAQ. The ends lost 7 bases at V and 5 bases at J; junction bases unmatched: 7. The CDR3, as DNA: TGTGCCAGCACGGGCAAACAGGGGGATCAGCCCCAGCATTTT. This codes for CASTGKQGDQPQHF.

This clonotype occurred many times. The gene calls are TRBV7-2 and TRBJ2-2; 7 bases line up with TRBD1. Germline V gives CDR1 SGHTA, CDR2 FQGNSA. The CDR3 contains 15 residues. V shed 5 bases and J 0 bases; nucleotides not matched to a gene: 3. The CDR3 sequence: CASSQDRTNTGELFF. CDR3 nucleotides: TGTGCCAGCAGCCAGGACAGGACGAACACCGGGGAGCTGTTTTTT.

The V and J genes are TRBV20-1 and TRBJ1-2; D unclear. In germline, CDR1 is DFQATT, CDR2 SNEGSKA (reference sequence). Trimming took 3 bases from V and 2 from J, leaving 13 bases between them. There are 14 residues in the CDR3. Here the CDR3 DNA reads TGCAGTGCTAGCAGCGGGAACATAAACTATGGCTACACCTTC. This sequence encodes CSASSGNINYGYTF.